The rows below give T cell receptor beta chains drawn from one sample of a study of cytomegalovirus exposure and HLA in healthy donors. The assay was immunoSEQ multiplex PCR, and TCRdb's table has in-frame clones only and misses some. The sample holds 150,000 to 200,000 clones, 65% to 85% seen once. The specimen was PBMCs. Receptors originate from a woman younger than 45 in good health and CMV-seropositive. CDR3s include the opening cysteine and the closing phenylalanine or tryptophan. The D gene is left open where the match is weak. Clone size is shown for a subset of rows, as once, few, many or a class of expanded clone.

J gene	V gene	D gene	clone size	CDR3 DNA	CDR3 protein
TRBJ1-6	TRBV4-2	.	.	TGTGCCAGCAGCCAAGATATAGAAACAGGGCTACCACTTTCACCCCTCCACTTT	CASSQDIETGLPLSPLHF
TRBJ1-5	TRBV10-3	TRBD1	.	TGTGCCATCAGTGAGTCGGGACAGGTCAATCAGCCCCAGCATTTT	CAISESGQVNQPQHF
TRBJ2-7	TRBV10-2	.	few	TGCGCCAGCGCCCTGACTAGGTTATACGAGCAGTACTTC	CASALTRLYEQYF
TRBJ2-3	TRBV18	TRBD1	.	TGTGCCAGCTGTAACAGGGGGCCAAGCACAGATACGCAGTATTTT	CASCNRGPSTDTQYF
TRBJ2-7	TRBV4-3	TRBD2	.	TGCGCCAGCAGCCAAGAGATCGAGGCGGGAGTCTCCTACGAGCAGTACTTC	CASSQEIEAGVSYEQYF
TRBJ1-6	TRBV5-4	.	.	TGTGCCAGCAGCTTCGGCACTAGGGATTCACCCCTCCACTTT	CASSFGTRDSPLHF
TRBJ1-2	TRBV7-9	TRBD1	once	TGTGCCAGCAGCTTAGGATCAGGGGGCGTCGATGGCTACACCTTC	CASSLGSGGVDGYTF
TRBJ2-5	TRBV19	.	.	TGTGCCAGTAGCCCCCGGGTAGTACAAGAGACCCAGTACTTC	CASSPRVVQETQYF
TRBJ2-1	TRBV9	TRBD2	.	TGTGCCAGCAGCCCCGGGGGGGGTCAGGTTAATGAGCAGTTCTTC	CASSPGGGQVNEQFF
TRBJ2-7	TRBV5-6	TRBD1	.	TGTGCCAGCAGCGGACAGGGGATCCACGAGCAGTACTTC	CASSGQGIHEQYF
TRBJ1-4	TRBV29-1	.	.	TGCAGCGTCGCCGGGAGTCCTTCACTCTCTAATGAAAAACTGTTTTTT	CSVAGSPSLSNEKLFF
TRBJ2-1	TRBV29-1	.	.	TGCAGCGCGGTGGGTCCCCTCGGGGAGCAGTTCTTC	CSAVGPLGEQFF
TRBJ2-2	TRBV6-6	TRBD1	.	TGTGCCAGCAGGACAGGGATCACCGGGGAGCTGTTTTTT	CASRTGITGELFF
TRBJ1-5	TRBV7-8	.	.	TGTGCCAGCAGCTTAGCGGTGAACGGTCAGCCCCAGCATTTT	CASSLAVNGQPQHF
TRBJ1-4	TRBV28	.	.	TGTGCCAGTAGTTCCCCCTACGGAGGATATATCGAAAAACTGTTTTTT	CASSSPYGGYIEKLFF
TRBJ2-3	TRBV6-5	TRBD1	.	TGTGCCAGCAGTACCGGGACAGGGAGAGATACGCAGTATTTT	CASSTGTGRDTQYF
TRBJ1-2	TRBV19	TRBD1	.	TGTGCCAGTAGCCCGCCTGTGGACAGGATGCACTACACCTTC	CASSPPVDRMHYTF
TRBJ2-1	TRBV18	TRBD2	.	TGTGCCAGCTCCCGGACTAGCGGGCGGGACGGTAATGAGCAGTTCTTC	CASSRTSGRDGNEQFF